What follows are 3 T cell receptor beta chains derived from one specimen sequenced in a study of T-cell memory formation after mild COVID-19. Each CDR3 protein is one row after TCRdb ran MiXCR on the 5' RACE reads. The sample has 300,000 to 400,000 distinct CDR3 sequences, roughly 20% seen once. The source material was PBMCs or a T cell subset sorted from them (not recorded which). These receptors originate from an adult woman who had mild COVID-19 (a few samples of this study predate the infection). Cell type and time point are not known.

The V gene is TRBV12-3 or TRBV12-4, the J gene TRBJ2-3; 7 bases agree with TRBD1. The CDR3 runs 15 residues. The V segment lost 2 bases and the J segment 6 bases; nucleotides outside the gene matches: 8. The CDR3 sequence: CASSLPVGTDDTQYF. CDR3 in DNA: TGTGCCAGCAGTTTACCCGTCGGGACAGACGATACGCAGTATTTT.

This chain connects TRBV6-5 to TRBJ2-2, with 9 bases fitting TRBD1. CDR1 and CDR2 (germline): MNHEY, SVGAGI. J lost 8 bases, V lost 4 bases, and 11 bases had no gene match. The CDR3 spans 16 residues. This CDR3 reads CASSSRPGTGSGELFF. DNA for the CDR3: TGTGCCAGCAGTTCCCGCCCCGGGACAGGGAGTGGGGAGCTGTTTTTT.

V gene TRBV9 combines with J gene TRBJ1-1; D is unresolved. CDR3 length: 13 amino acids. V gave up 1 base and J gave up 6 bases, with 10 bases separating them. Per the germline V gene, CDR1 is SGDLS and CDR2 is YYNGEE. CDR3 nucleotides: TGTGCCAGCAGCGTAATCTCAGGAGCTGAAGCTTTCTTT. Its protein is CASSVISGAEAFF.